These T cell receptor beta chains were read from a single sample in a study of technical replicates of blood from a few donors. TCRdb's copy holds only in-frame clones and misses some; the assay was immunoSEQ multiplex PCR. The profile shows around 64,000 clones, around 95% of them singletons. The sample was PBMCs. The receptors originated from a human donor in good health. Some clones in this sample may be carry-over from other donors' samples. Each CDR3 is given with its conserved first and last residue. The order of the fields is J gene, V gene, clone size, D gene, CDR3 protein, CDR3 DNA. A D gene is named only where the DNA matches it firmly. Clone size appears in some rows only: once, few, many, or a class for an expanded clone.

>TRBJ1-1|TRBV6-1|.|TRBD1
CASSNRGSGTEAFF
TGTGCCAGCAGCAACAGGGGTTCCGGAACTGAAGCTTTCTTT
>TRBJ2-7|TRBV11-3|.|.
CASSPRGSYEQYF
TGTGCCAGCAGCCCTCGTGGCAGCTACGAGCAGTACTTC
>TRBJ2-7|TRBV7-2|.|.
CASSLEAGGGGYEQYF
TGTGCCAGCAGCTTAGAGGCGGGCGGCGGTGGATACGAGCAGTACTTC
>TRBJ1-2|TRBV5-4|.|.
CASSHGAGDYGYTF
TGTGCCAGCAGCCATGGGGCAGGGGACTATGGCTACACCTTC
>TRBJ1-1|TRBV4-2|.|TRBD1
CASSSQGARTEAFF
TGTGCCAGCAGCAGCCAGGGGGCGCGGACTGAAGCTTTCTTT
>TRBJ1-2|TRBV7-8|few|.
CASSSSGSMRGYTF
TGTGCCAGCAGCTCTTCAGGCTCTATGCGCGGCTACACCTTC
>TRBJ2-1|TRBV4-1|.|.
CASSQAEAHEQFF
TGCGCCAGCAGCCAAGCCGAAGCGCATGAGCAGTTCTTC
>TRBJ2-5|TRBV5-1|.|.
CASSLVMGEETQYF
TGCGCCAGCAGCTTGGTGATGGGAGAAGAGACCCAGTACTTC
>TRBJ2-7|TRBV11-1|.|.
CASSTGRREQYF
TGTGCCAGCAGCACCGGGAGAAGAGAGCAGTACTTC
>TRBJ2-2|TRBV7-2|.|.
CASTSQRTGELFF
TGTGCCAGCACCTCGCAGCGGACCGGGGAGCTGTTTTTT
>TRBJ2-7|TRBV18|.|.
CASSPFRGDRPYEQYF
TGTGCCAGCTCACCATTTCGCGGTGACAGGCCCTACGAGCAGTACTTC
>TRBJ2-7|TRBV6-1|few|.
CASSESTGGGSYEQYF
TGTGCCAGCAGTGAATCAACAGGGGGGGGGTCCTACGAGCAGTACTTC
>TRBJ2-7|TRBV18|.|.
CASSQRTDEQYF
TGTGCCAGCTCACAAAGGACTGACGAGCAGTACTTC
>TRBJ2-5|TRBV9|.|.
CASSVGLRPGEETQYF
TGTGCCAGCAGCGTAGGGCTTAGACCGGGGGAAGAGACCCAGTACTTC
>TRBJ1-2|TRBV27|.|TRBD1
CASSLTGTVDGYTF
TGTGCCAGCAGTCTTACCGGGACAGTGGATGGCTACACCTTC
>TRBJ2-6|TRBV11-2|.|.
CASSRGTGANVLTF
TGTGCCAGCAGCCGAGGTACGGGGGCCAACGTCCTGACTTTC
>TRBJ2-7|TRBV10-3|.|.
CAISAASLGSEQYF
TGTGCCATCAGCGCAGCGTCCCTTGGCTCAGAGCAGTACTTC
>TRBJ2-5|TRBV10-3|.|TRBD1
CAISSGTGSQETQYF
TGTGCCATCAGCTCCGGGACAGGGTCTCAAGAGACCCAGTACTTC
>TRBJ2-4|TRBV19|.|.
CASSIGGAVRYF
TGTGCCAGTAGTATAGGGGGCGCGGTGCGGTACTTC
>TRBJ1-1|TRBV29-1|.|.
CSGGGAALNTEAFF
TGCAGCGGCGGCGGGGCGGCGTTGAACACTGAAGCTTTCTTT
>TRBJ2-5|TRBV11-2|.|.
CASSSPRQQRYQETQYF
TGTGCCAGCAGCTCTCCTCGACAGCAACGGTACCAAGAGACCCAGTACTTC
>TRBJ2-7|TRBV5-4|.|.
CASSFSGDTYEQYF
TGTGCCAGCAGCTTTTCCGGGGACACCTACGAGCAGTACTTC
>TRBJ2-5|TRBV7-2|once|TRBD1
CASSARQGAETQYF
TGTGCCAGCAGCGCCCGACAGGGCGCCGAGACCCAGTACTTC
>TRBJ2-7|TRBV7-6|.|.
CASSLAGKAYEQYF
TGTGCCAGCAGCTTGGCAGGGAAAGCCTACGAGCAGTACTTC
>TRBJ2-1|TRBV4-3|.|TRBD2
CASSQDSGRGGNEQFF
TGCGCCAGCAGCCAAGATAGCGGGCGGGGGGGCAATGAGCAGTTCTTC
>TRBJ2-1|TRBV9|.|TRBD2
CASSVDSGRAEEQFF
TGTGCCAGCAGCGTAGATAGCGGGAGGGCCGAGGAGCAGTTCTTC
>TRBJ2-7|TRBV27|.|TRBD1
CASSLTGGESYEQYF
TGTGCCAGCAGCCTTACAGGGGGTGAATCCTACGAGCAGTACTTC
>TRBJ1-4|TRBV4-3|.|.
CASSQDWGGRIEAVSKKKLFF
TGCGCCAGCAGCCAAGATTGGGGGGGGCGGATTGAAGCGGTCTCGAAGAAAAAACTGTTTTTT
>TRBJ1-2|TRBV10-3|.|.
CAIREQLYYGYTF
TGTGCCATCAGGGAACAGCTCTACTATGGCTACACCTTC
>TRBJ1-1|TRBV12-5|.|TRBD1
CASGDREDTEAFF
TGTGCTAGTGGGGACAGGGAGGACACTGAAGCTTTCTTT
>TRBJ2-1|TRBV6-5|.|TRBD2
CASSHSGSSYNEQFF
TGTGCCAGCAGTCACAGCGGGAGCTCCTACAATGAGCAGTTCTTC
>TRBJ2-7|TRBV27|.|TRBD1
CASSSRQGDYEQYF
TGTGCCAGCAGTTCGCGACAGGGGGACTACGAGCAGTACTTC
>TRBJ2-3|TRBV15|once|TRBD1
CATSRRTGSTDTQYF
TGTGCCACCAGCAGAAGGACAGGGAGCACAGATACGCAGTATTTT
>TRBJ1-2|TRBV6-1|.|TRBD1
CASSLPGTGKGYTF
TGTGCCAGCAGTTTACCCGGGACAGGGAAAGGCTACACCTTC
>TRBJ2-7|TRBV7-6|.|.
CASSKTVDALGYEQYF
TGTGCCAGCAGCAAAACGGTAGATGCCCTTGGCTACGAGCAGTACTTC
>TRBJ2-1|TRBV6-5|.|TRBD2
CASSYWTSGRLNEQFF
TGTGCCAGCAGTTATTGGACTAGCGGGAGGCTGAATGAGCAGTTCTTC
>TRBJ1-2|TRBV7-9|.|TRBD1
CASSYSGTGYGYTF
TGTGCCAGCAGCTACTCCGGGACAGGCTATGGCTACACCTTC
>TRBJ2-5|TRBV6-1|.|.
CASSGLAQETQYF
TGTGCCAGCAGTGGACTGGCCCAAGAGACCCAGTACTTC
>TRBJ1-6|TRBV6-1|few|.
CASSELDSPLHF
TGTGCCAGCAGTGAATTAGATTCACCCCTCCACTTT
>TRBJ2-7|TRBV15|once|TRBD2
CATSRTSGPYEQYF
TGTGCCACCAGTCGGACTAGCGGCCCCTACGAGCAGTACTTC
>TRBJ2-1|TRBV30|few|TRBD2
CAWRSGGAYNEQFF
TGTGCCTGGAGATCCGGGGGGGCCTACAATGAGCAGTTCTTC